This T cell receptor (beta chain) was sequenced in a study of cytomegalovirus exposure and HLA in healthy donors. Overall study findings and caveats: According to the study, 160 or so TCR beta chains were cytomegalovirus-associated. Sequencing artifact likely explains a cluster of highly shared sequence variants.

Trimming cost V 0 bases and J 1 base; bases outside gene matches: 3. The CDR3 length is 15 residues. The germline V gene has CDR1 SGHNT and CDR2 YYREEE (reference sequence). All the people who gave samples were healthy bone marrow donors. Notes on this clone: Its target is unknown.

PCR amplification relied on 60 Vbeta primers (plus 13 Jbeta primers). Assay used: immunoSEQ multiplex PCR; TCRdb lists only in-frame clones, some missing. The sample yields around 84,000 clones, around 82% seen once. The sequencing input was PBMCs. This TCR was recovered from a man aged 50 to 60 in good health and CMV-seronegative. The chain joins TRBV5-4 to TRBJ1-1; 7 bases fit TRBD1. The CDR3 spells CASSLARGKNTEAFF. As DNA, the CDR3 is TGTGCCAGCAGCTTGGCCAGGGGGAAGAACACTGAAGCTTTCTTT. The whole variable domain, remainder taken from reference TRBV5-4 and TRBJ1-1, is ETGVTQSPTHLIKTRGQQVTLRCSSQSGHNTVSWYQQALGQGPQFIFQYYREEENGRGNFPPRFSGLQFPNYSSELNVNALELDDSALYLCASSLARGKNTEAFFGQGTRLTVV.